This TCR beta chain is drawn from a study of CXCR3-negative and CXCR3-positive naive CD8 T cells. Study results and limitations: CXCR3 expression dropped partially after cryopreservation, and most assays relied on fresh PBMCs. Memory CD8+ cells showed much lower diversity, while both naive subsets displayed comparably high diversity.

Triplicate sorts of roughly 300,000 cells per CD8+ subset. The CDR3 runs to 11 residues. Germline V CDR1 and CDR2: SQVTM, ANQGSEA. The libraries of TRB cDNA were prepared using 5' RACE with UMI labels. Reprocessing the 5' RACE reads, TCRdb reports a single entry for every CDR3 protein and omits DNA. Here the sample table reports approximately 100,000 distinct CDR3 sequences. Regarding this clonotype: The antigen is undetermined.

Specimen: naive CXCR3- CD8+ T cells from blood. Sample subset: CD45RO-CCR7+CD27+CD95- naive CD8+ T cells lacking CXCR3 (TNR3-). The chain couples TRBV29-1 to TRBJ2-7. The origin of this receptor is a human donor in good health. Some clones in this sample may be carry-over from other donors' samples. Here the CDR3 reads CSVGGSYEQYF.